This T cell receptor (beta chain) was captured by sequencing in a study of CD8 T cells in ankylosing spondylitis. General observations from the study: Some motif variants had been reported before (in reactive arthritis synovial fluid and blood). A TCR beta motif of roughly 8 highly homologous variants seemed to mark ankylosing spondylitis blood.

In the case of this clonotype: Its antigen is undetermined.

Using its own MiXCR run on the 5' RACE reads, TCRdb lists one record per CDR3 protein. The sample consists of about 360,000 distinct CDR3 sequences, about 20% of them appearing once. The sequenced sample consisted of blood, either unsorted or a sorted T cell fraction (not recorded which). The sequence was collected from a male donor with ankylosing spondylitis or in good health (not recorded which).

The CDR3 loop reads CASSWDREKDTGELFF. CDR3 nucleotide sequence: TGCGCCAGCAGCTGGGACAGGGAGAAGGACACCGGGGAGCTGTTTTTT. The chain employs TRBV5-1 and TRBJ2-2, with 9 bases aligning to TRBD1. The CDR3 sequence is 16 residues long. Per germline, CDR1 SGHRS and CDR2 YFSETQ. Germline trimming cut 3 bases from V and 3 bases from J; bases unmatched to any gene: 6.